This is a list of T cell receptor beta chains from one sample in a study of response to subunit inactivated influenza vaccine. TCRdb reprocessed the RT-PCR reads via MiXCR and lists one record per CDR3 protein. The repertoire consists of 590,000 or so distinct CDR3 sequences, with around 13% occurring once and the leading ten covering 7.6%. The material sequenced was PBMCs from blood, taken approximately 15 days before vaccination. The receptors were gathered from a man aged 45-60 years who received an inactivated influenza vaccine. Each CDR3 is given with its conserved first and last residue. Size tells how often a clone was seen (once, few, many) or the class of an expanded clone, and some rows leave it out.

v_call,j_call,clone_size,cdr3_aa
TRBV9,TRBJ2-7,few,CASSVATGSHEQYF
TRBV9,TRBJ1-6,-,CASSADRGRNSPLHF
TRBV12-3/TRBV12-4,TRBJ2-7,once,CASSLWTTRDEQYF
TRBV29-1,TRBJ2-1,-,CSVDVGDSALREQFF
TRBV28,TRBJ2-1,few,CASRPGLHNEQFF
TRBV20-1,TRBJ2-7,-,CSARDLAGSHEQYF
TRBV7-2,TRBJ2-3,few,CASSPIFGTLDTQYF
TRBV5-1,TRBJ2-3,few,CASSLSGPTGRDTDTQYF
TRBV20-1,TRBJ2-2,few,CSARDLLSSGPTGELFF
TRBV20-1,TRBJ2-5,-,CSACPGTGEETQYF
TRBV5-1,TRBJ2-1,many,CASSLAAGGRYNEQFF
TRBV12-3/TRBV12-4,TRBJ2-5,-,CASSTRGRETQYF
TRBV10-1,TRBJ2-4,few,CATRGRGKNIQYF
TRBV12-3/TRBV12-4,TRBJ2-1,few,CASTRLAGSYNEQFF
TRBV5-5,TRBJ2-5,few,CASSDPIDIGKTQYF
TRBV5-1,TRBJ2-5,-,CASSLGTGRIETQYF
TRBV4-1,TRBJ2-1,few,CASSHQGMEYNEQFF
TRBV5-1,TRBJ2-1,many,CASSLATGGASEQFF
TRBV7-2,TRBJ2-1,-,CASSFQTGLSNEQFF
TRBV7-9,TRBJ2-3,-,CASNILAKDTQYF
TRBV5-5,TRBJ1-5,-,CASSFFTGRNQPQHF
TRBV10-3,TRBJ2-3,few,CATGFVGRDTQYF
TRBV20-1,TRBJ1-1,many,CSASYTGTAEAFF
TRBV20-1,TRBJ2-1,-,CSARGGGYNEQFF
TRBV5-6,TRBJ2-3,-,CASSHNPPGTRTDTQYF
TRBV7-2,TRBJ2-3,few,CASSLMGDSGGYTQYF
TRBV5-1,TRBJ2-2,few,CASSWGETLTGELFF
TRBV4-3,TRBJ2-1,once,CASSPSGGLVHEQFF
TRBV6-5,TRBJ2-1,-,CASSPDLYEQFF
TRBV6-2/TRBV6-3,TRBJ1-1,many,CASSPQRTGTFEAFF
TRBV12-3/TRBV12-4,TRBJ2-1,-,CASSLGSLGGGPGYNEQFF
TRBV7-2,TRBJ1-5,few,CASSVRQGAQPQHF
TRBV21-1,TRBJ2-7,-,CASSKSSPRPGVF
TRBV5-1,TRBJ2-5,-,CASQEGDQETQYF
TRBV6-5,TRBJ2-7,-,CASSYSWGSSYEQYF
TRBV30,TRBJ2-7,-,CAWSRQGAPYEQYF
TRBV4-2,TRBJ1-5,-,CASSQASTGDQPQHF
TRBV12-3/TRBV12-4,TRBJ1-1,-,CASGYRGSAEAFF
TRBV20-1,TRBJ2-3,few,CSAKGLAESTDTQYF
TRBV6-2/TRBV6-3,TRBJ2-4,-,CASSPGPPNIQYF
TRBV25-1,TRBJ2-2,few,CASRGEVNTGELFF
TRBV7-2,TRBJ1-4,few,CASSLGWQRALFF
TRBV6-2/TRBV6-3,TRBJ2-1,few,CASSYPPGGSTYNEQFF
TRBV14,TRBJ2-7,few,CASSPAPLPAEQYF
TRBV12-3/TRBV12-4,TRBJ2-3,-,CASSYRPSGTQYF
TRBV5-1,TRBJ2-3,once,CASSLPTQGSSDTQYF
TRBV7-9,TRBJ1-4,few,CASSSTSGGPRYEKLFF
TRBV30,TRBJ2-3,-,CAWGDRVWGDTQYF
TRBV18,TRBJ2-5,-,CASSPPSKGYQETQYF
TRBV11-2,TRBJ2-1,-,CASRAGERFNNEQFF
TRBV5-5,TRBJ2-7,few,CASSPPGPPSEQYF
TRBV7-9,TRBJ1-1,few,CASSPPRGGTEAFF